The 26 T cell receptor beta chains listed next were all sequenced from one sample in a study of shared clonotypes between healthy human individuals. The data were produced by immunoSEQ multiplex PCR, yet TCRdb's version contains in-frame clones alone and is incomplete. Counted here are over a million clones, more than 60% occurring once; the ten biggest clones make up about 1.5%. The material sequenced was memory CD4+ T cells sorted from blood. Regarding subset: CD45RA-negative fraction. The receptors shown here come from a man aged 18 to 29 in good health.

The chain links TRBV6-5 to TRBJ1-1, with a tentative D call TRBD1 (6 bases). The CDR3 is made up of 16 amino acids. Germline values: CDR1 MNHEY, CDR2 SVGAGI. V was clipped by 4 bases and J by 1 base, with 16 bases between them. This CDR3 reads CASSSLMTGKNTEAFF. CDR3 coding DNA: TGTGCCAGCAGTTCCTTAATGACAGGCAAGAACACTGAAGCTTTCTTT.

This clone was picked up a small number of times. The rearrangement links TRBV6-6 to TRBJ1-4, with TRBD1 identical over 7 bases. Germline-derived CDR1 and CDR2 are MNHNY and SVGAGI (reference sequence). The CDR3 is 14 residues long. Trimming cost V 6 bases and J 4 bases; bases outside gene matches: 5. The CDR3 loop is CASSHRGHNEKLFF. The DNA of the CDR3 is TGTGCCAGCAGCCACAGGGGTCATAATGAAAAACTGTTTTTT.

V and J are TRBV2 and TRBJ1-5, with TRBD1 matching over 9 bases. The V segment lost 6 bases and the J segment 1 base; nucleotides outside the gene matches: 4. The CDR3 sequence is 15 residues long. Germline V gene lookup returns CDR1 SNHLY and CDR2 FYNNEI. CDR3 DNA: TGTGCCAGCAGGAACGACAGGGGGAGCAATCAGCCCCAGCATTTT. It encodes CASRNDRGSNQPQHF.

Worth noting for this clone: A much larger clone lies a single base off, so this may be a read error. Distinct nucleotide sequences in the sample also encode this CDR3. The gene calls are TRBV7-3 and TRBJ1-2; 9 bases align to TRBD1. CDR1 is SGHTA and CDR2 is FQGTGA in the germline V gene. Germline trimming cut 1 base from V and 7 bases from J; bases unmatched to any gene: 7. CDR3 length: 15 residues. The CDR3 DNA reads TGTGCCAGCAGCTTAAAGCCGGGACAGGGATCTGGCTACACCTTC. This sequence encodes CASSLKPGQGSGYTF.

CDR3 nucleotide sequence: TGTGCCAGCACCTCCCAGGACAGGTGGAATCAGCCCCAGCATTTT. Translating gives CASTSQDRWNQPQHF. This rearrangement joins TRBV28 to TRBJ1-5, with 7 bases aligning to TRBD1. The CDR3 contains 15 residues. The germline V gene has CDR1 MDHEN and CDR2 SYDVKM. Trimming removed 7 bases from V and 4 bases from J; junction bases left unmatched: 10.

This clone was recorded a few times. This chain uses TRBV9 with TRBJ2-7; tentative D call: TRBD2 (6 bases). Germline loops: CDR1 SGDLS, CDR2 YYNGEE. This CDR3 is 15 amino acids long. Trimming took off 4 bases at V and 6 bases at J, with 20 bases between the two ends. CDR3 nucleotide sequence: TGTGCCAGCAGCCCCCAAGGAGGGCCAGGTGGCGAGCAGTACTTC. It is translated as CASSPQGGPGGEQYF.

The chain uses TRBV7-2 and TRBJ2-5; D uncertain. The length of the CDR3 is 14 residues. Trimming shortened V by 1 base and J by 1 base, and 7 bases separated the two germline ends. Per the germline V gene, CDR1 is SGHTA and CDR2 is FQGNSA. CDR3: CASSLEYSQETQYF. CDR3 bases: TGTGCCAGCAGCTTAGAATACAGCCAAGAGACCCAGTACTTC.

The gene calls are TRBV28 and TRBJ1-3; D unclear. The ends were cut back, 3 bases at V and 3 bases at J, with 12 bases in the middle. Per the germline V gene, CDR1 is MDHEN and CDR2 is SYDVKM. The CDR3 sequence is 15 residues long. In nucleotides, the CDR3 is TGTGCCAGCAGTTTTAGTCGAGGGAGTGGAAACACCATATATTTT. Translation: CASSFSRGSGNTIYF.

The chain combines TRBV30 with TRBJ2-2; D uncertain. V was clipped by 8 bases and J by 1 base, with 14 bases between them. The CDR3 is 14 amino acids. The V gene's germline CDR1 is GTSNPN and CDR2 SVGIG (reference sequence). This CDR3 reads CALYTAGNTGELFF. In nucleotides, the CDR3 is TGTGCCCTCTACACGGCAGGGAACACCGGGGAGCTGTTTTTT.

The chain employs TRBV7-2 and TRBJ2-1; D is ambiguous. V was shortened by 0 bases and J by 9 bases, with 12 bases between the two germline ends. Germline-derived CDR1 and CDR2 are SGHTA and FQGNSA. This CDR3 has 14 residues. CDR3: CASSLAVHGSEQFF. CDR3 bases: TGTGCCAGCAGCTTAGCAGTTCACGGCAGTGAGCAGTTCTTC.

This chain joins TRBV7-9 and TRBJ2-3; D remains ambiguous. The CDR3 has 14 amino acids. Germline V gene lookup returns CDR1 SEHNR and CDR2 FQNEAQ (reference sequence). The V end was cut by 3 bases, the J end by 4 bases, with 11 bases between. The CDR3 DNA reads as TGTGCCAGCAGCTTCAGGTTTGGTTCAGATACGCAGTATTTT. It is translated as CASSFRFGSDTQYF.

The V call is TRBV27, the J call TRBJ1-3, with D unresolved. V shed 5 bases and J shed 4 bases, with 9 bases lying between them. The germline gives CDR1 MNHEY, CDR2 SMNVEV (reference sequence). There are 13 residues in the CDR3. The CDR3 DNA reads TGTGCCAGCAGTCCCCCCCGCGGAAACACCATATATTTT. This encodes CASSPPRGNTIYF.

Only a few counts were recorded for this clone. V is TRBV4-3 and J is TRBJ2-1, with 12 bases matching TRBD2. The germline V gene has CDR1 LGHNA and CDR2 YSLEER. After removal of 2 bases from V and 9 bases from J, the junction contained 5 bases not matched to a gene. The CDR3 totals 15 residues. DNA of the CDR3: TGCGCCAGCAGCCAACGACTAGCGGGAGTAATTGAGCAGTTCTTC. Its translation is CASSQRLAGVIEQFF.

This clone was seen a single time. This sequence joins TRBV5-1 and TRBJ2-5, with D possibly matching TRBD2 (7 bases). This CDR3 has 14 amino acids. CDR1 SGHRS and CDR2 YFSETQ come from the germline V gene. V was shortened by 4 bases and J by 1 base, with 11 bases between the two germline ends. This chain's CDR3 is CASSARGAQETQYF. In DNA form, the CDR3 reads TGCGCCAGCAGCGCACGGGGGGCCCAAGAGACCCAGTACTTC. Variable domain in full (rest from reference TRBV5-1 and TRBJ2-5): KAGVTQTPRYLIKTRGQQVTLSCSPISGHRSVSWYQQTPGQGLQFLFEYFSETQRNKGNFPGRFSGRQFSNSRSEMNVSTLELGDSALYLCASSARGAQETQYFGPGTRLLVL.

The chain joins TRBV4-3 to TRBJ2-3, with D possibly being TRBD1 or TRBD2 (5 bases each). CDR1 is LGHNA, CDR2 YSLEER, per germline. The length of the CDR3 is 17 residues. V shed 4 bases and J shed 3 bases, with 20 bases lying between them. The CDR3 spells CASSREFPQAGTDTQYF. The CDR3 DNA reads TGCGCCAGCAGCCGAGAATTCCCACAGGCGGGTACAGATACGCAGTATTTT.

V is TRBV9 and J is TRBJ2-3, with TRBD1 matching 9 bases. Germline V CDR1 and CDR2: SGDLS, YYNGEE. The CDR3 is 14 residues long. J gave up 10 bases and V 4 bases, and 10 bases lay outside the gene matches. The CDR3 sequence: CASSPMGQGRAQYF. The CDR3 nucleotides read TGTGCCAGCAGCCCGATGGGACAGGGTAGGGCGCAGTATTTT.

The V and J genes are TRBV30 and TRBJ1-3, with a possible D match to TRBD1 (5 bases). The germline CDR1 and CDR2 sequences are GTSNPN and SVGIG (reference sequence). This CDR3 has 15 residues. The germline V and J ends were trimmed by 3 bases and 4 bases, with 16 bases remaining between them. CDR3 region: CAWRNRGVSGNTIYF. CDR3 coding DNA: TGTGCCTGGAGAAATCGGGGGGTTTCAGGAAACACCATATATTTT. The variable domain in full, completed from reference TRBV30 and TRBJ1-3, reads SQTIHQWPATLVQPVGSPLSLECTVEGTSNPNLYWYRQAAGRGLQLLFYSVGIGQISSEVPQNLSASRPQDRQFILSSKKLLLSDSGFYLCAWRNRGVSGNTIYFGEGSWLTVV.

The chain has TRBV29-1 and TRBJ2-1; D may be TRBD1 (6 bases). The ends were cut back, 4 bases at V and 4 bases at J, with 17 bases in the middle. The CDR3 spans 15 residues. The V gene's germline CDR1 is SQVTM and CDR2 ANQGSEA. The CDR3 DNA reads as TGCAGCGTTGTAGTCGGACAGAATTTATACAATGAGCAGTTCTTC. Its protein product is CSVVVGQNLYNEQFF.

The chain links TRBV25-1 to TRBJ1-2, with a tentative D call TRBD1 (6 bases). Deletions cut 9 bases from V and 3 bases from J, with 14 bases between. Germline V CDR1 and CDR2: MGHDK, SYGVNS. CDR3 length equals 13 residues. The CDR3 sequence is CASRQAGDYGYTF. CDR3 coding DNA: TGTGCCAGTAGACAGGCCGGCGACTATGGCTACACCTTC.

The chain joins TRBV18 to TRBJ2-6; the D is unclear. Trimming removed 8 bases from V and 0 bases from J, with 11 bases in between. Germline lookup yields CDR1 KGHSH and CDR2 LQKENI. The CDR3 runs 15 residues. CDR3 sequence (DNA): TGTGCCAGCCAACCAGTCCTCTCTGGGGCCAACGTCCTGACTTTC. Protein product: CASQPVLSGANVLTF.

The CDR3 sequence: CASSLGSFDEQYF. CDR3 nucleotide sequence: TGTGCCAGCAGCCTCGGGAGCTTTGACGAGCAGTACTTC. This chain joins TRBV7-9 and TRBJ2-7, with D perhaps matching TRBD2 (6 bases). V lost 5 bases, J lost 5 bases, and 13 bases lay in between. Germline V gene data show CDR1 as SEHNR and CDR2 as FQNEAQ (reference sequence). The length of the CDR3 is 13 residues.

As concerns this clone: The same CDR3 also results from other DNA sequences found in this sample. The chain has TRBV18 and TRBJ2-7; D may be TRBD1 (5 bases). Per germline, CDR1 KGHSH and CDR2 LQKENI. The length of the CDR3 is 13 residues. The V and J ends lost 2 bases and 1 base respectively, with 6 bases between them. CDR3 nucleotides: TGTGCCAGCTCACCAGGGGCGTCCTACGAGCAGTACTTC. This gives the protein CASSPGASYEQYF.

V gene TRBV7-2 combines with J gene TRBJ1-1; D ambiguous. The CDR3 contains 15 residues. V gave up 5 bases and J gave up 0 bases, with 13 bases separating them. Germline CDR1 and CDR2: SGHTA and FQGNSA. The CDR3 protein is CASSPGMGMNTEAFF. Here the CDR3 DNA reads TGTGCCAGCAGCCCGGGCATGGGAATGAACACTGAAGCTTTCTTT.

The rearrangement links TRBV12-5 to TRBJ1-2; no clear D gene. V lost 1 base, J lost 8 bases, and 8 bases lay in between. The CDR3 loop spans 12 amino acids. Per germline, CDR1 LGHNT and CDR2 FRNRAP. The CDR3 DNA follows: TGTGCTAGTGGTTTGGGGGCTCGGGGCTACACCTTC. It translates to CASGLGARGYTF.

The chain recombines TRBV28 with TRBJ2-2; maybe TRBD1 (6 bases). Germline V gene lookup returns CDR1 MDHEN and CDR2 SYDVKM. The CDR3 has 14 amino acids. Trimming cost V 7 bases and J 4 bases, with 13 bases left between them. In DNA, the CDR3 is TGTGCCAGCACCCGAACAGGGAGCACCGGGGAGCTGTTTTTT. Translating gives CASTRTGSTGELFF. Combining the CDR3 with reference TRBV28 and TRBJ2-2 gives the whole variable domain DVKVTQSSRYLVKRTGEKVFLECVQDMDHENMFWYRQDPGLGLRLIYFSYDVKMKEKGDIPEGYSVSREKKERFSLILESASTNQTSMYLCASTRTGSTGELFFGEGSRLTVL.

V is TRBV19 and J is TRBJ1-4; 9 bases map to TRBD1. There are 15 residues in the CDR3. From germline, CDR1 is LNHDA and CDR2 SQIVND (reference sequence). V lost 6 bases and J lost 6; bases outside the gene matches: 8. This CDR3 reads CASSLPGQGYEKLFF. DNA for the CDR3: TGTGCCAGTAGCCTTCCGGGACAGGGTTATGAAAAACTGTTTTTT.